Each of the 23 T cell receptor beta chains below was sequenced from the same sample in a study of shared clonotypes between healthy human individuals. The protocol was immunoSEQ multiplex PCR, while the TCRdb copy is restricted to in-frame clones and leaves out a portion. This table has approximately 2.5 million clones, around nine tenths appearing once. Sequenced input: naive CD4+ T cells sorted from blood. The subset here: CD45RA+ positively selected. The receptors stem from a man between 18 and 29 years old in good health.

The chain employs TRBV4-1 and TRBJ2-5; TRBD1 matches at 10 bases. The end of the DNA is better explained by TRBJ2-7, so the J call may be wrong. Germline-derived CDR1 and CDR2 are MGHRA and YSYEKL. The CDR3 sequence is 15 residues long. The CDR3 region has the DNA TGCGCCAGCAGCCCTAAGGGACAGGGGTTGAACGAGCAGTACTTC. This translates into CASSPKGQGLNEQYF.

The chain carries TRBV7-9 and TRBJ2-3; 8 nucleotides line up with TRBD2. The CDR3 loop spans 15 amino acids. Germline trimming cut 8 bases from V and 1 base from J; bases unmatched to any gene: 8. The germline V gene has CDR1 SEHNR and CDR2 FQNEAQ (reference sequence). This CDR3 is CASPLLAEGTDTQYF. DNA for the CDR3: TGTGCCAGCCCGCTACTAGCGGAGGGCACAGATACGCAGTATTTT.

The V and J genes are TRBV13 and TRBJ1-1; no definite D call. CDR1 is PRHDT and CDR2 is FYEKMQ in the germline V gene (reference sequence). Trimming removed 2 bases at V and 5 bases at J, with 9 bases between. This CDR3 spans 13 amino acids. CDR3 DNA sequence: TGTGCCAGCAGCTTACAAAGGTGGACTGAAGCTTTCTTT. Protein: CASSLQRWTEAFF.

The V call is TRBV7-2, the J call TRBJ2-1; D remains ambiguous. Germline CDR1 SGHTA, CDR2 FQGNSA. The CDR3 is 12 amino acids. V lost 2 bases to trimming and J lost 7 bases, with 6 bases between them. The CDR3 DNA is TGTGCCAGCAGCTTAATAGAAAATGAGCAGTTCTTC. It is translated as CASSLIENEQFF. The full variable domain, in which reference TRBV7-2 and TRBJ2-1 provide the parts outside the CDR3, is GAGVSQSPSNKVTEKGKDVELRCDPISGHTALYWYRQSLGQGLEFLIYFQGNSAPDKSGLPSDRFSAERTGGSVSTLTIQRTQQEDSAVYLCASSLIENEQFFGPGTRLTVL.

V and J are TRBV2 and TRBJ2-3, with 14 nucleotides matching TRBD2. J lost 2 bases, V lost 4 bases, and 5 bases had no gene match. The V gene's germline CDR1 is SNHLY and CDR2 FYNNEI. The CDR3 totals 17 residues. The CDR3 DNA reads as TGTGCCAGCAGTGTCCGGACTAGCGGGGGGCTCACAGATACGCAGTATTTT. Protein product: CASSVRTSGGLTDTQYF.

This clone occurred once. The chain has TRBV4-1 and TRBJ2-1, with 10 nucleotides matching TRBD2. Germline CDR1 MGHRA, CDR2 YSYEKL. J lost 6 bases, V lost 4 bases, and 9 bases had no gene match. CDR3 length equals 16 residues. The CDR3 loop reads CASSRRGTSDFNEQFF. In nucleotides, the CDR3 is TGCGCCAGCAGCCGAAGGGGGACTAGCGATTTCAATGAGCAGTTCTTC.

The V gene is TRBV27, the J gene TRBJ2-5, with D possibly being TRBD1 or TRBD2 (5 bases each). V lost 3 bases to trimming and J lost 4 bases, with 18 bases between them. Per germline, CDR1 MNHEY and CDR2 SMNVEV (reference sequence). This CDR3 is 16 amino acids long. The CDR3 sequence is CASSFKGAGQGETQYF. In DNA form, the CDR3 reads TGTGCCAGCAGTTTCAAAGGGGCGGGTCAAGGAGAGACCCAGTACTTC.

About this clone itself: Other nucleotide sequences in the sample specify the same CDR3. This chain connects TRBV7-9 to TRBJ2-7; TRBD1 matches at 7 bases. The CDR3 has 13 amino acids. CDR1 is SEHNR and CDR2 is FQNEAQ in the germline V gene (reference sequence). The V segment lost 5 bases and the J segment 3 bases; nucleotides outside the gene matches: 4. This CDR3 is CASSTRDSYEQYF. In nucleotides, the CDR3 is TGTGCCAGCAGCACCCGGGACAGCTACGAGCAGTACTTC.

The chain recombines TRBV2 with TRBJ2-4; 7 positions match TRBD2. Germline assignment: CDR1 SNHLY and CDR2 FYNNEI. The CDR3 has 16 residues. The V segment lost 6 bases and the J segment 1 base; nucleotides outside the gene matches: 9. The CDR3: CASSLEGRAAKNIQYF. The CDR3 coding sequence is TGTGCCAGCAGCCTCGAGGGGAGGGCCGCCAAAAACATTCAGTACTTC.

V usage is TRBV25-1 and J usage is TRBJ2-3; 7 bases agree with TRBD1. This CDR3 spans 16 amino acids. Germline CDR1 reads MGHDK; CDR2 reads SYGVNS. V was clipped by 5 bases and J by 0 bases; unmatched bases: 8. CDR3 in amino acids: CASSSPGGPSTDTQYF. The CDR3 coding sequence is TGTGCCAGCAGTTCCCCAGGGGGACCTAGCACAGATACGCAGTATTTT.

On this clone: It may be a read error: a sequence one base away is much more abundant. The sample contains more than one DNA sequence encoding this CDR3. The genes are TRBV5-6 and TRBJ1-1; D is unclear. Between the trimmed V and J ends, which lost 0 bases and 1 base, there was a span of 4 bases. In germline, CDR1 is SGHDT, CDR2 YYEEEE. The CDR3 has 13 amino acids. The CDR3 coding sequence is TGTGCCAGCAGCTTGGGAGGGAACACTGAAGCTTTCTTT. Translating it yields CASSLGGNTEAFF.

The genes are TRBV5-1 and TRBJ1-2; D not resolved. CDR1 and CDR2 from the germline V gene are SGHRS and YFSETQ. The ends were cut back, 0 bases at V and 8 bases at J, with 11 bases in the middle. This CDR3 spans 13 amino acids. The CDR3 nucleotides read TGCGCCAGCAGCTTGGGGGCAGAGAGGGGCTACACCTTC. It is translated as CASSLGAERGYTF. The variable domain in full, with the rest retrieved from reference TRBV5-1 and TRBJ1-2, is KAGVTQTPRYLIKTRGQQVTLSCSPISGHRSVSWYQQTPGQGLQFLFEYFSETQRNKGNFPGRFSGRQFSNSRSEMNVSTLELGDSALYLCASSLGAERGYTFGSGTRLTVV.

This chain links TRBV2 with TRBJ2-1; TRBD2 is a possible D gene (6 bases). Per germline, CDR1 SNHLY and CDR2 FYNNEI. The CDR3 is 13 amino acids. Trimming removed 7 bases from V and 1 base from J, with 8 bases in between. The CDR3 DNA reads TGTGCCAGCATGGAGGGGTCCTACAATGAGCAGTTCTTC. Translated: CASMEGSYNEQFF.

The table lists this clone with a count of one. The chain is built from TRBV6-6 and TRBJ2-7; the match to TRBD2 covers 13 bases. CDR3 size: 15 residues. V lost 6 bases and J lost 5; bases outside the gene matches: 7. From germline, CDR1 is MNHNY and CDR2 SVGAGI (reference sequence). The CDR3 loop reads CASRPRLAGGNEQYF. The CDR3 bases are TGTGCCAGCAGACCCCGACTAGCGGGAGGTAACGAGCAGTACTTC.

This chain connects TRBV25-1 to TRBJ2-5, with D uncertain. Trimming took 4 bases from V and 5 from J, leaving 5 bases between them. CDR3 length: 11 residues. Germline V gene sequence: CDR1 MGHDK, CDR2 SYGVNS. CDR3: CASSVGETQYF. In DNA, the CDR3 is TGTGCCAGCAGTGTGGGGGAGACCCAGTACTTC.

The DNA for the CDR3 is TGTGCCAGTGACAGGGGGGGCAATCAGCCCCAGCATTTT. The encoded protein is CASDRGGNQPQHF. The rearrangement uses TRBV18 and TRBJ1-5, with TRBD1 matching over 9 bases. This CDR3 has 13 residues. V was clipped by 9 bases and J by 2 bases; unmatched bases: 2. Germline values: CDR1 KGHSH, CDR2 LQKENI.

This clone has a single count. This rearrangement joins TRBV7-9 to TRBJ2-5, with 10 nucleotides matching TRBD1. Germline-derived CDR1 and CDR2 are SEHNR and FQNEAQ (reference sequence). Trimming took 0 bases from V and 5 from J; bases not matched to a gene: 12. The CDR3 length is 18 residues. The CDR3 nucleotides are TGTGCCAGCAGCTTAGCGGCCGGGACAGGGGCCGCTCTGGAGACCCAGTACTTC. Amino acid sequence: CASSLAAGTGAALETQYF.

The genes are TRBV5-1 and TRBJ2-7; D remains unclear. Trimming stripped 5 bases from V and 6 bases from J, with 12 bases between. Germline loops: CDR1 SGHRS, CDR2 YFSETQ. This CDR3 comprises 12 residues. The CDR3 loop reads CASSLVVGEQYF. The CDR3 nucleotides read TGCGCCAGCAGTCTGGTAGTGGGCGAGCAGTACTTC.

V usage is TRBV28 and J usage is TRBJ2-1, with D hard to call. CDR1 and CDR2 from the germline V gene are MDHEN and SYDVKM. This CDR3 contains 17 residues. V lost 6 bases and J lost 4, with 22 bases in between. CDR3 nucleotides: TGTGCCAGCAGCCGCAGGACCTCTTTGCGCCCTTACAATGAGCAGTTCTTC. Amino acid sequence: CASSRRTSLRPYNEQFF.

This clone was seen only a few times. The genes are TRBV6-6 and TRBJ1-6; D gene unclear. Between the trimmed V and J ends, which lost 6 bases and 15 bases, there was a span of 18 bases. Germline V gene lookup returns CDR1 MNHNY and CDR2 SVGAGI (reference sequence). This CDR3 is built from 13 residues. The CDR3 loop is CASSPRNWRDLHF. CDR3 nucleotides: TGTGCCAGCAGCCCTCGAAACTGGAGGGACCTCCACTTT.

The rearrangement uses TRBV9 and TRBJ2-5; possible D gene TRBD1, 5 bases. Trimming removed 0 bases from V and 2 bases from J, with 14 bases in between. Germline V gene sequence: CDR1 SGDLS, CDR2 YYNGEE. The CDR3 length is 16 residues. CDR3 sequence: CASSVALGQLQETQYF. In DNA form, the CDR3 reads TGTGCCAGCAGCGTAGCTTTAGGACAACTTCAAGAGACCCAGTACTTC.

The chain combines TRBV5-1 with TRBJ2-2, with D perhaps TRBD1 (6 bases). Trimming pared 5 bases from V and 2 bases from J, leaving 19 bases between. In germline, CDR1 is SGHRS, CDR2 YFSETQ. The CDR3 sequence is 17 residues long. CDR3 sequence: CASSYYATGTNTGELFF. CDR3 bases: TGCGCCAGCAGTTACTACGCCACCGGGACAAACACCGGGGAGCTGTTTTTT.

Of note for this clone: Other DNA sequences in the sample encode the same CDR3. The chain has TRBV5-1 and TRBJ2-3, with TRBD2 identical over 7 bases. The V and J ends lost 4 bases and 2 bases, in that order; junction bases with no gene match: 4. Germline lookup yields CDR1 SGHRS and CDR2 YFSETQ. The CDR3 runs 14 residues. Here the CDR3 reads CASSGGDSTDTQYF. CDR3 DNA sequence: TGCGCCAGCAGCGGGGGGGACTCCACAGATACGCAGTATTTT.